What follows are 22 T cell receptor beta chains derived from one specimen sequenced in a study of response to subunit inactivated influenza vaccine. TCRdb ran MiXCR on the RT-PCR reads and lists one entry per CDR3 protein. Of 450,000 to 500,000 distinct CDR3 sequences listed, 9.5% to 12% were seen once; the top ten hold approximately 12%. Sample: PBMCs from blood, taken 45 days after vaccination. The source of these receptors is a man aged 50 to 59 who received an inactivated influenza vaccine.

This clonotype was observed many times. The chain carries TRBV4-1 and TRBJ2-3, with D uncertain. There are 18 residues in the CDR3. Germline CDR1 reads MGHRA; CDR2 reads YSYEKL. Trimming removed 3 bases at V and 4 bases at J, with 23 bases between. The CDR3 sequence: CASSQDNRAFLTADTQYF. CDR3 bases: TGCGCCAGCAGCCAGGATAACCGTGCCTTCTTAACTGCAGATACGCAGTATTTT.

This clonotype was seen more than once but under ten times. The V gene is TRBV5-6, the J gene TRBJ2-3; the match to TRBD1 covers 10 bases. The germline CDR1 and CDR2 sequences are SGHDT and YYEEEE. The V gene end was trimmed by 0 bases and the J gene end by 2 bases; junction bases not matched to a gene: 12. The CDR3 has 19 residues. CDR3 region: CASSLAVARGQGNTDTQYF. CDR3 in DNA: TGTGCCAGCAGCTTGGCGGTGGCAAGGGGACAGGGGAACACAGATACGCAGTATTTT. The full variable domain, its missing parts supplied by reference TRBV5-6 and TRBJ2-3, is DAGVTQSPTHLIKTRGQQVTLRCSPKSGHDTVSWYQQALGQGPQFIFQYYEEEERQRGNFPDRFSGHQFPNYSSELNVNALLLGDSALYLCASSLAVARGQGNTDTQYFGPGTRLTVL.

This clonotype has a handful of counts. The CDR3 reads CASSLGQGGAEAFF. In nucleotides, the CDR3 is TGTGCCAGCAGTCTGGGACAGGGGGGCGCTGAAGCTTTCTTT. The chain joins TRBV28 to TRBJ1-1; 11 bases map to TRBD1. The trim removed 5 bases at V and 6 bases at J, leaving 5 bases unmatched. The germline V gene has CDR1 MDHEN and CDR2 SYDVKM. This CDR3 has 14 amino acids.

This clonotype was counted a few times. CDR3 in DNA: TGTGCCAGCAGCCCGGGGACAGGGTTCTACAATGAGCAGTTCTTC. Amino acid sequence: CASSPGTGFYNEQFF. J is TRBJ2-1 and V is TRBV5-5; 9 bases line up with TRBD1. Germline V lookup: CDR1 SGHKS, CDR2 YYEKEE (reference sequence). The CDR3 has 15 residues. V lost 4 bases to trimming and J lost 3 bases; unmatched junction nucleotides: 5.

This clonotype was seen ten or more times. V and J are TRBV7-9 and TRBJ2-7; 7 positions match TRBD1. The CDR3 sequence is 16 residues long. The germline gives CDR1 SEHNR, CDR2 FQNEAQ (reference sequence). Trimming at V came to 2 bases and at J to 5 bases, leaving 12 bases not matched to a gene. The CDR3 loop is CASSLRRQGGMDEQYF. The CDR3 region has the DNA TGTGCCAGCAGCTTAAGGCGACAGGGCGGAATGGACGAGCAGTACTTC. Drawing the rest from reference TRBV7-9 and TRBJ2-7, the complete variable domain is DTGVSQNPRHKITKRGQNVTFRCDPISEHNRLYWYRQTLGQGPEFLTYFQNEAQLEKSRLLSDRFSAERPKGSFSTLEIQRTEQGDSAMYLCASSLRRQGGMDEQYFGPGTRLTVT.

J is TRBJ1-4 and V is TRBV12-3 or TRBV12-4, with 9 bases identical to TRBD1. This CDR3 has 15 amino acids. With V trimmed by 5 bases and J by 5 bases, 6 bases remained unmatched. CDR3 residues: CASSPSGTGNEKLFF. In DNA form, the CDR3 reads TGTGCCAGCAGTCCCTCCGGGACAGGGAATGAAAAACTGTTTTTT.

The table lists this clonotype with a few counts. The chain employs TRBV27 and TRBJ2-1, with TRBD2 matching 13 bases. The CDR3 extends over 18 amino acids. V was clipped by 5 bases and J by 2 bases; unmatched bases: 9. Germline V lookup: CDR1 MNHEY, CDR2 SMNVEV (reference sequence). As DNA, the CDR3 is TGTGCCAGCAGTCACTCCGGGACTAGCGGGGTTGCCTACAATGAGCAGTTCTTC. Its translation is CASSHSGTSGVAYNEQFF.

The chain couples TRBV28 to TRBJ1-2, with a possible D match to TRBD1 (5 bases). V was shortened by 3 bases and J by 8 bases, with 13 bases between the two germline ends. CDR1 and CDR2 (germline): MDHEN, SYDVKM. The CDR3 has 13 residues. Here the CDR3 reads CASSFPGRGGYTF. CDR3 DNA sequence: TGTGCCAGCAGTTTCCCGGGCCGGGGCGGCTACACCTTC.

DNA for the CDR3: TGTGCCAGCAGCCCAGGCGGGAACACCGGGGAGCTGTTTTTT. Translated, it gives CASSPGGNTGELFF. This chain joins TRBV7-2 and TRBJ2-2, with D unclear. The CDR3 contains 14 residues. With 5 bases removed from V and 1 base from J, the gap between germline ends came to 8 bases. CDR1 is SGHTA, CDR2 FQGNSA, per germline.

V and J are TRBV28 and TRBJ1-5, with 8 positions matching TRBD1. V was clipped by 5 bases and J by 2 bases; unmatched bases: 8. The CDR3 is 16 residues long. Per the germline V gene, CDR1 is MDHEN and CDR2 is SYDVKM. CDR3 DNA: TGTGCCAGCAGTCCCGGGACAGGCCTTCGCAATCAGCCCCAGCATTTT. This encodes CASSPGTGLRNQPQHF.

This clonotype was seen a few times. The CDR3 sequence is CASSVAVGLYNEQFF. CDR3 nucleotide sequence: TGTGCCAGCAGCGTTGCCGTGGGCCTCTACAATGAGCAGTTCTTC. The gene calls are TRBV7-9 and TRBJ2-1; D is uncertain. Between the trimmed V and J ends, which lost 5 bases and 3 bases, there was a span of 14 bases. The CDR3 consists of 15 residues. The germline V gene encodes CDR1 SEHNR and CDR2 FQNEAQ (reference sequence).

CDR3 sequence reads: CATSDRLTSGDADTQYF. CDR3 bases: TGTGCCACCAGTGATCGCTTGACTAGCGGGGACGCAGATACGCAGTATTTT. The V call is TRBV24-1, the J call TRBJ2-3; 11 nucleotides line up with TRBD2. This CDR3 has 17 amino acids. The V segment lost 3 bases and the J segment 4 bases; nucleotides outside the gene matches: 8. From germline, CDR1 is KGHDR and CDR2 SFDVKD.

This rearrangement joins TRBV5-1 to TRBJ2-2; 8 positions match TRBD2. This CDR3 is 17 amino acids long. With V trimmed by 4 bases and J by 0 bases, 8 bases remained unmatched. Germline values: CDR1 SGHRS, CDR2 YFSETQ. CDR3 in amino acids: CASSLTSEITNTGELFF. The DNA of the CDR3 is TGCGCCAGCAGCCTGACTAGCGAGATAACGAACACCGGGGAGCTGTTTTTT.

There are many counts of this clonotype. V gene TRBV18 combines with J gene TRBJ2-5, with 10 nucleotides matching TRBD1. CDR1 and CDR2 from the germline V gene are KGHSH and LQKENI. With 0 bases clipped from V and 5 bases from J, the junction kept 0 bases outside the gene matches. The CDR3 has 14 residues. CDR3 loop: CASSPPGQGETQYF. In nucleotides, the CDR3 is TGTGCCAGCTCACCACCGGGACAGGGGGAGACCCAGTACTTC.

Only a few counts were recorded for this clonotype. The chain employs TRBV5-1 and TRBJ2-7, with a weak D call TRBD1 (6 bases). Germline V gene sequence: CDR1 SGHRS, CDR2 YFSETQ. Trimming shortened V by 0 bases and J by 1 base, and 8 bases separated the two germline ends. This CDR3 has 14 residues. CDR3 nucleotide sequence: TGCGCCAGCAGCTTGGGGGACATATCCTACGAGCAGTACTTC. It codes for CASSLGDISYEQYF.

The CDR3 region has the DNA TGCGCCAGCAGCCCATCAAGGGGGATTAGGGCTAACTATGGCTACACCTTC. This encodes CASSPSRGIRANYGYTF. The chain employs TRBV4-1 and TRBJ1-2, with D perhaps TRBD1 (6 bases). The germline V gene encodes CDR1 MGHRA and CDR2 YSYEKL. Trimming removed 4 bases at V and 0 bases at J, with 18 bases between. This CDR3 is built from 17 residues.

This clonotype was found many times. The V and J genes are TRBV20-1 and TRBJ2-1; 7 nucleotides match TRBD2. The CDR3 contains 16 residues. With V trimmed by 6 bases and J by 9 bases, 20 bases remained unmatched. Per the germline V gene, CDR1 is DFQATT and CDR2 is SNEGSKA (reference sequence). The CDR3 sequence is CSATKGPSGRGSEQFF. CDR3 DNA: TGCAGTGCAACGAAGGGTCCTAGCGGCCGTGGGAGTGAGCAGTTCTTC.

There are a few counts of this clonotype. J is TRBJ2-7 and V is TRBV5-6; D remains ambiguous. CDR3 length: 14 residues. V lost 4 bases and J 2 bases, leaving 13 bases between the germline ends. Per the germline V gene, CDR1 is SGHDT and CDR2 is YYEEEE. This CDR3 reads CASSLTVAPYEQYF. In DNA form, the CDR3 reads TGTGCCAGCAGCCTGACCGTGGCCCCCTACGAGCAGTACTTC.

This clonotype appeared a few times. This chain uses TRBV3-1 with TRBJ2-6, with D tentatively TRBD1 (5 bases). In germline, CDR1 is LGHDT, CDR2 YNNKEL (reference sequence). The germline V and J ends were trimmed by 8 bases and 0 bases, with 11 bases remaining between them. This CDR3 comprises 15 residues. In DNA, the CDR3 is TGTGCCAGCGGAGACAGATTCTCTGGGGCCAACGTCCTGACTTTC. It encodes CASGDRFSGANVLTF.

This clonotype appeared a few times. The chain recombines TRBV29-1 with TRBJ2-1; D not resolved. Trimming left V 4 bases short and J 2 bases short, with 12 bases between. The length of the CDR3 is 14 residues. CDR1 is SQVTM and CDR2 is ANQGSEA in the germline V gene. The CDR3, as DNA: TGCAGCGTTGGGCACGAAAGCACCTACAATGAGCAGTTCTTC. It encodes CSVGHESTYNEQFF.

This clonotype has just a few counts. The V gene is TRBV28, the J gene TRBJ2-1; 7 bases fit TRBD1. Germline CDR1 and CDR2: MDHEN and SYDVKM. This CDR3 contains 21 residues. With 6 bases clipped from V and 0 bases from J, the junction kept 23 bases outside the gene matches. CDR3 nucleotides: TGTGCCAGCAGCTCCCACCGTTTGAGAGGGGGCTCCCCGAGCTCCTACAATGAGCAGTTCTTC. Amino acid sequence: CASSSHRLRGGSPSSYNEQFF. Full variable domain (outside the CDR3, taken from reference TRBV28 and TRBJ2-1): DVKVTQSSRYLVKRTGEKVFLECVQDMDHENMFWYRQDPGLGLRLIYFSYDVKMKEKGDIPEGYSVSREKKERFSLILESASTNQTSMYLCASSSHRLRGGSPSSYNEQFFGPGTRLTVL.

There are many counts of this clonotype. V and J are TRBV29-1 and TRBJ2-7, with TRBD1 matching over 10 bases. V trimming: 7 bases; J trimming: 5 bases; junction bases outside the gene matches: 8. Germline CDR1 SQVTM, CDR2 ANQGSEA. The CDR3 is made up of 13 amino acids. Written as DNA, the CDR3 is TGCAGCGCGGGCCGGGACAGGGGTCACGAGCAGTACTTC. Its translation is CSAGRDRGHEQYF.